A single sample gave rise to the 23 T cell receptor beta chains below, sequenced in a study of metastatic and nonmetastatic thyroid tumors (dated by TCRdb to about 2020). The library was built by means of PCR. The reads were generated on an Illumina HiSeq 4000. TCRdb trimmed the raw reads at Q25, called clones with MiXCR and kept productive beta chains. For this sample the table gives roughly 41,000 clones, of which around 17% were detected only once. The ten largest clones capture approximately 3.9% of the sample. Before undergoing thyroid surgery, none of the patients had been given any kind of treatment. The sequencing input was blood. The origin of the receptors is a female donor with papillary thyroid cancer or a benign thyroid nodule (not recorded which). Some clones in this sample may be carry-over from other donors' samples.

This clone has ten or more counts. V usage is TRBV3-1 and J usage is TRBJ2-1, with D unresolved. The CDR3 runs 17 residues. V lost 1 base and J lost 7, with 20 bases in between. Germline assignment: CDR1 LGHDT and CDR2 YNNKEL (reference sequence). CDR3 region: CASSQAFWSEGKNEQFF. The CDR3 region has the DNA TGTGCCAGCAGCCAAGCATTCTGGTCGGAAGGGAAGAATGAGCAGTTCTTC.

This clone was observed a few times. A much larger clonotype is one base distant, so this may be a read error. This chain links TRBV7-3 with TRBJ1-5; D is undetermined. The germline V gene encodes CDR1 SGHTA and CDR2 FQGTGA. The length of the CDR3 is 15 residues. CDR3 sequence: CASNLDGDSNQPQHF. CDR3 DNA sequence: TGTGCCAGCAACTTAGACGGTGATAGCAATCAGCCCCAGCATTTT. Full variable domain (remainder filled in from reference TRBV7-3 and TRBJ1-5): GAGVSQTPSNKVTEKGKYVELRCDPISGHTALYWYRQSLGQGPEFLIYFQGTGAADDSGLPNDRFFAVRPEGSVSTLKIQRTERGDSAVYLCASNLDGDSNQPQHFGDGTRLSIL.

Judged by abundance, this clone is medium-sized (0.01 to 0.1%). The chain couples TRBV2 to TRBJ1-6; D perhaps matches TRBD1 (5 bases). V lost 6 bases and J 8 bases, leaving 11 bases between the germline ends. CDR1 and CDR2 from the germline V gene are SNHLY and FYNNEI. The CDR3 spans 13 residues. CDR3 protein: CASRGQGDSPLHF. CDR3 nucleotides: TGTGCCAGCAGGGGTCAGGGTGATTCACCCCTCCACTTT.

J is TRBJ2-7 and V is TRBV11-2; D not certain. V gave up 0 bases and J gave up 0 bases, with 15 bases separating them. The CDR3 covers 17 residues. Germline V gene lookup returns CDR1 SGHAT and CDR2 FQNNGV. CDR3 sequence reads: CASSLDRSGSSSYEQYF. CDR3 DNA: TGTGCCAGCAGCTTAGATCGTTCTGGCAGCAGCTCCTACGAGCAGTACTTC.

This clone has a count of ten or more. This chain uses TRBV10-3 with TRBJ2-1; D is perhaps TRBD2 (5 bases). The CDR3 extends over 14 amino acids. V dropped 4 bases and J dropped 4 bases, with 11 bases sitting between them. Germline-derived CDR1 and CDR2 are ENHRY and SYGVKD. CDR3 loop: CAISVGGFYNEQFF. As DNA, the CDR3 is TGTGCCATCAGTGTTGGCGGGTTTTACAATGAGCAGTTCTTC.

Many counts were recorded for this clone. The gene calls are TRBV28 and TRBJ2-6; no clear D. This CDR3 is built from 13 residues. V lost 8 bases and J lost 1, with 6 bases in between. Looked up from germline, CDR1 is MDHEN and CDR2 is SYDVKM. DNA for the CDR3: TGTGCCAGCGAAGTGTCTGGGGCCAACGTCCTGACTTTC. It specifies CASEVSGANVLTF.

This clone was recorded many times. The gene calls are TRBV18 and TRBJ2-1; TRBD1 aligns across 10 bases. The CDR3 is made up of 16 amino acids. Germline assignment: CDR1 KGHSH and CDR2 LQKENI. The ends lost 3 bases at V and 7 bases at J; junction bases unmatched: 9. CDR3 nucleotide sequence: TGTGCCAGCTCACCGCTGGACAGGGGGATCCTTAATGAGCAGTTCTTC. Protein sequence: CASSPLDRGILNEQFF. Drawing the rest from reference TRBV18 and TRBJ2-1, the complete variable domain is NAGVMQNPRHLVRRRGQEARLRCSPMKGHSHVYWYRQLPEEGLKFMVYLQKENIIDESGMPKERFSAEFPKEGPSILRIQQVVRGDSAAYFCASSPLDRGILNEQFFGPGTRLTVL.

This clone was counted a single time. The chain couples TRBV5-1 to TRBJ1-5; the match to TRBD1 covers 7 bases. Per the germline V gene, CDR1 is SGHRS and CDR2 is YFSETQ. This CDR3 has 15 residues. After removal of 1 base from V and 6 bases from J, the junction contained 7 bases not matched to a gene. The CDR3 bases are TGCGCCAGCAGCTTGACAGGGGTCTGTGGTCAGCCCCAGCATTTT. Its protein is CASSLTGVCGQPQHF.

Of note for this clone: An end of the junction does not agree with germline; a read error may underlie this. V usage is TRBV6-1 and J usage is TRBJ2-5; 8 nucleotides match TRBD2. The germline V gene encodes CDR1 MNHNS and CDR2 SASEGT. The CDR3 consists of 14 residues. The CDR3 DNA sequence: TGTGCCAGCAGGGAAGCGGGAGAGGCAGAGACCCAGTACTTC. This translates into CASREAGEAETQYF.

This clone was detected many times. The gene calls are TRBV5-8 and TRBJ2-7; possibly TRBD1 or TRBD2 for D (6 bases each). This CDR3 contains 15 residues. Trimming removed 0 bases at V and 4 bases at J, with 14 bases between. Germline V CDR1 and CDR2: SGHTS, YDEGEE. CDR3 nucleotides: TGTGCCAGCAGCTTGGAGTCGGGGGCGGCTTACGAGCAGTACTTC. Translated: CASSLESGAAYEQYF.

This clone is deemed medium-sized. This chain uses TRBV6-1 with TRBJ2-7; 7 positions match TRBD1. V shed 6 bases and J 3 bases; nucleotides not matched to a gene: 14. The CDR3 covers 16 residues. Germline V gives CDR1 MNHNS, CDR2 SASEGT. CDR3 sequence: CASRVWTGNMNYEQYF. The CDR3 DNA reads as TGTGCCAGCAGGGTGTGGACAGGAAACATGAACTACGAGCAGTACTTC.

This clone was found many times. The J gene is TRBJ2-6, the V gene TRBV7-6, with TRBD2 as a possible D gene (5 bases). V lost 6 bases, J lost 5 bases, and 11 bases lay in between. The CDR3 consists of 14 residues. The germline CDR1 and CDR2 sequences are SGHVS and FNYEAQ. Here the CDR3 DNA reads TGTGCCAGCAGGAGGGAGACTAGGGCCAACGTCCTGACTTTC. Encoded protein: CASRRETRANVLTF. Filled out from reference TRBV7-6 and TRBJ2-6, the complete variable domain reads GAGVSQSPRYKVTKRGQDVALRCDPISGHVSLYWYRQALGQGPEFLTYFNYEAQQDKSGLPNDRFSAERPEGSISTLTIQRTEQRDSAMYRCASRRETRANVLTFGAGSRLTVL.

In this sample, this clone turned up many times. The J gene is TRBJ2-7, the V gene TRBV6-5; the D call may be TRBD1 or TRBD2 (5 bases each). This CDR3 is built from 14 residues. Trimming shortened V by 0 bases and J by 3 bases, and 9 bases separated the two germline ends. Germline CDR1 and CDR2: MNHEY and SVGAGI. CDR3 sequence: CASSYSGGRYEQYF. The CDR3 DNA sequence: TGTGCCAGCAGTTACTCTGGGGGACGCTACGAGCAGTACTTC.

This clone was seen ten or more times. The V and J genes are TRBV3-1 and TRBJ2-3; 13 bases line up with TRBD2. J lost 2 bases, V lost 0 bases, and 5 bases had no gene match. Germline lookup yields CDR1 LGHDT and CDR2 YNNKEL (reference sequence). The length of the CDR3 is 18 residues. CDR3: CASSQDKGLAGYTDTQYF. The DNA of the CDR3 is TGTGCCAGCAGCCAAGATAAGGGACTAGCGGGGTACACAGATACGCAGTATTTT.

This clone has at least ten counts. V usage is TRBV4-1 and J usage is TRBJ2-7, with TRBD1 identical over 9 bases. This CDR3 has 16 amino acids. V shed 4 bases, J shed 0 bases, and the junction held 7 bases outside the gene matches. Germline values: CDR1 MGHRA, CDR2 YSYEKL. The CDR3: CASSPYLQGASYEQYF. CDR3 in DNA: TGCGCCAGCAGCCCCTACCTACAGGGGGCCTCCTACGAGCAGTACTTC.

This clone has just a few counts. This chain links TRBV6-2 or TRBV6-3 with TRBJ2-7; 12 positions agree with TRBD2. Trimming took 1 base from V and 3 from J; bases not matched to a gene: 4. Germline assignment: CDR1 MNHEY and CDR2 SVGEGT. The CDR3 length is 16 residues. For the CDR3, the DNA is TGTGCCAGCAGTTACTTAAGACTAGCGGGAGACTACGAGCAGTACTTC. Its protein product is CASSYLRLAGDYEQYF.

This clone was observed many times. This chain uses TRBV7-8 with TRBJ1-1, with D uncertain. The CDR3 loop spans 14 amino acids. Trimming cost V 1 base and J 1 base, with 7 bases left between them. Germline lookup yields CDR1 SGHVS and CDR2 FQNEAQ. The CDR3 bases are TGTGCCAGCAGCTTAGATGCCGGGAACACTGAAGCTTTCTTT. This encodes CASSLDAGNTEAFF.

Comments on this clone: A junction end diverges from the germline sequence, so it may reflect a read error. The rearrangement uses TRBV5-8 and TRBJ1-2, with a possible D match to TRBD1 (5 bases). This CDR3 comprises 15 residues. Germline values: CDR1 SGHTS, CDR2 YDEGEE. The CDR3 DNA follows: TGTGCCAGCAGCTTGGGCAGGGAAGGGTTCTATGGCTACACTTTC. Its protein is CASSLGREGFYGYTF.

This clone was observed at least ten times. CDR3 region: CASSWTSGQYNEQFF. In DNA, the CDR3 is TGTGCCAGCAGTTGGACTAGCGGACAATACAATGAGCAGTTCTTC. The chain recombines TRBV6-2 or TRBV6-3 with TRBJ2-1; TRBD2 aligns across 10 bases. This CDR3 spans 15 amino acids. V trimming: 4 bases; J trimming: 4 bases; junction bases outside the gene matches: 4. Germline CDR1 is MNHEY and CDR2 is SVGEGT.

This clone was seen at least ten times. The same CDR3 is also encoded by other DNA sequences in this sample. The chain carries TRBV5-1 and TRBJ2-3; possible D gene TRBD2, 5 bases. This CDR3 has 14 residues. Trimming took off 1 base at V and 2 bases at J, with 8 bases between the two ends. From germline, CDR1 is SGHRS and CDR2 YFSETQ. For the CDR3, the DNA is TGCGCCAGCAGCTTGTCGGGATTCACAGATACGCAGTATTTT. As protein: CASSLSGFTDTQYF.

This clone was detected many times. This sequence joins TRBV27 and TRBJ1-2, with D possibly TRBD1 on 5 matching bases. Trimming pared 0 bases from V and 7 bases from J, leaving 12 bases between. Germline assignment: CDR1 MNHEY and CDR2 SMNVEV (reference sequence). CDR3 length equals 14 residues. This chain's CDR3 is CASSLSQGRGGYTF. CDR3 bases: TGTGCCAGCAGTTTATCGCAGGGTCGAGGTGGCTACACCTTC.

This clone was seen more than once but under ten times. The chain has TRBV28 and TRBJ2-1, with D possibly TRBD1 on 5 matching bases. Looked up from germline, CDR1 is MDHEN and CDR2 is SYDVKM. The CDR3 loop spans 11 amino acids. V lost 10 bases to trimming and J lost 9 bases, with 13 bases between them. The CDR3 DNA follows: TGTGCCATCATTTTTAGGGGTGAGCAGTTCTTC. Its translation: CAIIFRGEQFF.

There are a few counts of this clone. A much bigger clone sits one base away, suggesting this may be a read error. The chain carries TRBV14 and TRBJ1-1, with D maybe TRBD1 (6 bases). Germline assignment: CDR1 SGHDN and CDR2 FVKESK. CDR3 length: 13 residues. CDR3 amino acids: CASIQVRGLGTFF. CDR3 in DNA: TGTGCCAGCATCCAAGTTAGGGGGTTGGGAACTTTCTTT.